This T cell receptor beta chain was captured in a study of blood T cell repertoires in COVID-19 (dated by TCRdb to 2018 to 2021). Notes on the research overall: The collaborator samples originated in the United States, Italy and Spain and spanned the acute and convalescent phases of COVID-19. Samples were obtained from the ongoing ImmuneRACE study (first 160 participants) and from over a thousand subjects provided by 6 global collaborators. Where available, HLA class I and class II types were taken from metadata supplied by the sample provider and were not determined by assay-based typing. The prospective study material was composed of cDNA or gDNA derived from T cells, B-cell-depleted T cells, or PBMCs. Deeply sampled blood TCRbeta repertoires from subjects exposed to, actively infected with, or recovered from COVID-19 were included in the dataset. The repertoires were released in a freely available public database meant as a resource for research on the immune response to SARS-CoV-2. Sample metadata almost always included a de-identified subject ID, COVID-19 status, age in years and sex.

The CDR1 and CDR2 encoded by the germline V gene are SQVTM and ANQGSEA. The CDR3 numbers 14 residues from cysteine through phenylalanine. Only the CDR3 DNA is retained, 42 bases long and in frame from the first base. V lost 0 bases and J lost 1 base; the stretch between them is 6 bases long. The immunoSEQ Assay, a bias-controlled multiplex PCR, was used to amplify TCRbeta CDR3 regions from genomic DNA. Per the authors' processing: The number of nucleated cells in each sample was estimated from the amplification of reference gene primers within the assay. To quantify the absolute abundance of each unique TCRbeta CDR3 rearrangement, sequence reads were collapsed and filtered. For each sample, productive Simpson clonality was calculated as the square root of Simpson's diversity index over productive rearrangements. Held by TCRdb, this immuneACCESS table contains in-frame sequences only and omits some clones. Under half of the omission traces to an unresolved V gene where checked; the cause of the rest is unknown. V and J calls and clone size come straight from that table; D and trimming were deduced from the DNA. This sample comprises roughly 200,000 clones, around 85% of them detected only once. Less than 9% of the sample comes from the top ten.

On this clone: This clone's antigen is unknown. Nothing much larger sits one base from this clone, and base qualities are not available.

Collaborating institutions collected whole blood in K2EDTA tubes following their own protocols. For TCRbeta analysis, collaborators shipped samples in one of three forms: frozen whole blood, isolated PBMCs, or DNA extracted from either of those sample types. On the study overall, not on this receptor specifically: Clinical and demographic metadata were provided uncurated, with the amount varying by source and participant.

The sample comprised peripheral blood. This clonotype was sampled from a woman aged 55 to 70 with acute or convalescent COVID-19. The sequence is built from TRBV29-1 and TRBJ2-2; the D gene identity is not certain. CDR3 sequence: CSVEDWRNTGELFF. The DNA sequence follows: TGCAGCGTTGAAGATTGGAGGAACACCGGGGAGCTGTTTTTT.